This T cell receptor beta chain stems from a study of T cell clones after liver transplantation. Produced via immunoSEQ multiplex PCR; TCRdb's table is partial and in-frame only. The sample includes 72,000 or so clones, around 78% of them seen just once. The germline V gene has CDR1 SQVTM and CDR2 ANQGSEA. This CDR3 has 12 amino acids. Trimming took off 7 bases at V and 5 bases at J, with 13 bases between the two ends. This TCR derives from a human patient who received a liver transplant. Some T cells could come from the graft donor. Here the sequenced sample was CD4+ T cells from blood, taken at the 22-month timepoint. The chain has TRBV29-1 and TRBJ2-3; D ambiguous. As DNA, the CDR3 is TGCAGCGCTGTGTTAACAAGAGATACGCAGTATTTT. It yields the protein CSAVLTRDTQYF.